The clone carrying this T cell receptor (beta chain) occurred many times. TCRbeta library construction was performed incorporating unique molecular identifiers. TCRdb redid the calling of the PCR reads with MiXCR, one entry per CDR3 protein. The sample lists under 300,000 distinct CDR3 sequences; 7.5% to 10% were seen once. The source of the sample is a study of T-cell reconstitution after alpha-beta-depleted transplantation in children. Germline CDR1 reads LGHNA; CDR2 reads YSLEER. V was cut by 4 bases and J by 6 bases, with 16 bases left in between. This CDR3 has 15 amino acids. The sequencing here drew on PBMCs from the stem cell graft donor, taken from the stem cell graft. This receptor was taken from a human donor who donated a stem cell graft to a child with SCID. The genes are TRBV4-3 and TRBJ2-1; D might be TRBD1 (5 bases). CDR3 nucleotide sequence: TGCGCCAGCAGCCCACAGCAGGGTAATCGCAATGAGCAGTTCTTC. Its protein product is CASSPQQGNRNEQFF.